This record looks at one T cell receptor (beta chain) sequence and its context. This entry is derived from a study of blood T cell repertoires in COVID-19. About the research overall: Some COVID-19 samples were acute and others convalescent; all came from the United States, Italy and Spain.

The authors' processing: Amplifying reference gene primers gave estimates of nucleated cell counts. Sequenced by immunoSEQ multiplex PCR; TCRdb stores in-frame clones only, minus some. The V and J calls and clone size are taken from that table; D and trimming were inferred from the DNA. The data show around 200,000 clones, about 83% seen once. A Seattle source enrolled patients during active infection and followed them longitudinally. The ends were cut back, 5 bases at V and 4 bases at J, with 12 bases in the middle. CDR1 and CDR2 (germline): MDHEN, SYDVKM. The CDR3 totals 15 residues. The specimen sequenced was peripheral blood. The sequence derives from a woman younger than 45 with COVID-19, enrolled during active disease. The genes are TRBV28 and TRBJ1-6; TRBD1 might be the D (6 bases). The CDR3: CASSPPTGYNSPLHF. CDR3 nucleotides: TGTGCCAGCAGTCCACCCACAGGGTATAATTCACCCCTCCACTTT.